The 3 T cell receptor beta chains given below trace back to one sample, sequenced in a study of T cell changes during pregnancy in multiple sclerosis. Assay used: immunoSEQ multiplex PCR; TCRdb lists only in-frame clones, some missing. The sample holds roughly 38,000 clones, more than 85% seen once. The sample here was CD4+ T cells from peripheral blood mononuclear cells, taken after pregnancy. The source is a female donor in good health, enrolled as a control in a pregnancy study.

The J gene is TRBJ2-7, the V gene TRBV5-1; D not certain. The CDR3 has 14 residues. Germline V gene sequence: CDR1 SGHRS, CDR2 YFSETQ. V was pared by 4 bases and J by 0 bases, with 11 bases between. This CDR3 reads CASSLEPSSYEQYF. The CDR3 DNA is TGCGCCAGCAGCCTCGAGCCGAGCTCCTACGAGCAGTACTTC.

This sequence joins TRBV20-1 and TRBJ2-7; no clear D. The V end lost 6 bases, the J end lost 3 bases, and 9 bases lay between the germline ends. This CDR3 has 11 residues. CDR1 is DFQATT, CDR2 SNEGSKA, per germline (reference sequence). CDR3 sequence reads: CSAPPVYEQYF. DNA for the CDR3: TGCAGTGCACCACCGGTCTACGAGCAGTACTTC.

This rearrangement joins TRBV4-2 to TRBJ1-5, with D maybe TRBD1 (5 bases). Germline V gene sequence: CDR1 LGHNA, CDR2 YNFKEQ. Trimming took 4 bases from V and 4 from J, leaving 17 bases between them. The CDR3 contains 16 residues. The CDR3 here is CASSRAADSVNQPQHF. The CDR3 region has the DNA TGTGCCAGCAGCCGGGCTGCCGACAGTGTTAATCAGCCCCAGCATTTT.